This T cell receptor beta chain was documented in a study of T cells in Graves' hyperthyroidism and ophthalmopathy. Aged 18 to 65, the patients had hyperthyroidism that was newly diagnosed and had lasted under 2 months. Germline V lookup: CDR1 SGHRS, CDR2 YFSETQ. CDR3 length equals 16 residues. After removal of 0 bases from V and 9 bases from J, the junction contained 8 bases not matched to a gene. RNA transcripts served as the template for amplifying TCR beta CDR3 regions. A set of HTBI primers served as the primers for a first-round RT-PCR of the TCR CDR3. Using its own MiXCR run on the multiplex PCR reads, TCRdb lists one record per CDR3 protein. The table records some 500,000 distinct CDR3 sequences, around an eighth of them present only once.

Sequenced sample: blood. This clonotype was sampled from a woman aged 18-30 years with Graves' hyperthyroidism. The chain uses TRBV5-1 and TRBJ1-6, with 8 bases aligning to TRBD1. CDR3 bases: TGCGCCAGCAGCTTGGTTCCGACAGGGGAGGGTTCACCCCTCCACTTT. It encodes CASSLVPTGEGSPLHF.